This T cell receptor gamma chain was found in a study of gamma delta lymphoproliferative disorders and STAT genes (dated by TCRdb to the late 2010s). In the study overall: The LymphoTrack Dx TCRG Assay was used to prepare gamma-chain libraries from at least 50 ng of genomic DNA. Delta-chain libraries followed the EuroClonality-NGS working group standard operating procedure, because no corresponding Invivoscribe delta assay was available. To confirm results, a couple of gamma-chain samples and every delta-chain sample were sequenced twice. Within a larger immunophenotypic and STAT-mutation study, TCR gamma and delta CDR3 repertoires were profiled by deep sequencing in Tgammadelta lymphoproliferative disease patients and healthy controls.

Judged by its sample share, this clone qualifies as medium-sized (0.01 to 0.1%). Its antigen is not yet known. No much larger clone is present one base from it, and per-base qualities are unavailable. Germline trimming amounts to 3 bases on V and 0 bases on J, with 4 as the count of junction bases outside the gene matches. The cysteine opens and the phenylalanine closes a CDR3 of 16 amino acids. The sequence is cut down to CDR3 DNA, 48 bases in frame from base 1. Genomic DNA from peripheral blood mononuclear cells isolated from patients and controls was used for TCR sequencing. Controls were 23 healthy adult blood donors, with a median age of approximately 69 years and some twelve males and roughly eleven females, matched to patients for age and sex. Both library preparation methods relied on multiplex PCR with primers aimed at conserved V and J regions of the TCR genes. The amplicons were purified, pooled and then sequenced on an Illumina MiSeq platform. The source study handled its data this way. V(D)J alignment, clonotype assembly and translation were performed with MiXCR, whereas functionality assessment and CDR3 repertoire analyses were performed with VDJtools. CDR3 was defined according to IMGT, and analyses were limited to productive sequences using functional genes, with ORF genes and pseudogenes excluded. A custom Python script was used to look across all patients and controls for identical amino acid CDR3s belonging to major clonotypes, meaning those with a frequency of >=5%. Clonotype frequencies in patients versus controls were compared with a one-sided non-parametric Wilcoxon test. TCRdb reprocessed the public reads with the caller CATT; rows with the same DNA were merged afterwards. The V and J calls, along with clone size, are taken from TCRdb and not from the paper's own processing. In this sample the table shows 2,500 or so gamma-chain clones, about 9.3% of which occur a single time. Together, the top ten hold approximately 10% of the sample.

Paper-wide results and their limitations: Almost every major gamma and delta clonotype found in patients was public, meaning shared with at least one healthy donor, with just a couple of gamma clonotypes being private to disease. When whole repertoires were clustered, patient gamma repertoires were grouped separately from healthy controls, whereas no separation between groups was observed for delta repertoires. Control T cells were likely spread across varied maturation stages, whereas leukemic cells were skewed toward terminal effectors, which potentially limits comparisons between patients and controls. According to the authors, NGS specificity may be reduced at low frequencies, so whether leukemic clones are public or private needs confirmation.

This chain is built from TRGV11 and TRGJP1. The J gene, missing from TCRdb, was assigned here through DNA to germline matching. TRGV11 is noted as an ORF with a role that remains uncertain. The source is a human donor in good health. The sequenced sample consisted of blood. Read as DNA, the sequence is TGTGCCTGCTGGATTAGGGCTTATACCACTGGTTGGTTCAAGATATTT. Its translation reads: CACWIRAYTTGWFKIF.